This TCR beta chain was recorded in a study of neurological immune-mediated disorders. Regarding the study as a whole: No expanded-clone CDR3 amino acid sequence recurred across subjects, suggesting private TCR-beta repertoires.

Time point noted: technical triplicate 3. Concerning this clonotype: No antigen is known for it. One end of the junction does not line up with germline, which may come from a read error.

The making of cDNA relied on 5'RACE with 10-nucleotide random UMIs. TCRdb re-analysed the 5' RACE reads in MiXCR, keeping a single row per CDR3 protein. The profile shows just under 45,000 distinct CDR3 sequences, 20% to 25% of them singletons. The germline V gene has CDR1 MGHRA and CDR2 YSYEKL. This CDR3 comprises 15 residues. This receptor was obtained from a man aged 55 to 70 with HTLV-1-associated myelopathy (HAM/TSP). V and J are TRBV4-1 and TRBJ1-1; D may be TRBD1 (5 bases). Sample: PBMCs. CDR3 sequence reads: CASSQGGSRGTGAFF. DNA of the CDR3: TGCGCCAGCAGCCAAGGGGGCTCGAGAGGGACTGGAGCTTTCTTT.